This is a list of T cell receptor beta chains from one sample in a study of blood T cell repertoires in COVID-19. Some clones are missing from TCRdb's copy, which holds only in-frame ones; the method was immunoSEQ multiplex PCR. The sample yields some 130,000 clones, approximately 89% seen once. The specimen sequenced was peripheral blood. The source is a man aged 50 to 60 with acute or convalescent COVID-19. The CDR3 runs from the conserved cysteine through the conserved F or W. D genes are given only for firm matches. Where a row states a size, it is once, few, many or the class of an expanded clone; other rows omit it.

clone size: once
D gene: TRBD1
V gene: TRBV10-3
J gene: TRBJ1-1
CDR3 protein: CATRTGVLGTEAFF
CDR3 DNA: TGTGCCACTCGGACAGGGGTCTTGGGCACTGAAGCTTTCTTT

clone size: few
D gene: .
V gene: TRBV5-4
J gene: TRBJ1-1
CDR3 protein: CASSSQTGKVTEAFF
CDR3 DNA: TGTGCCAGCAGCTCCCAGACCGGGAAGGTCACTGAAGCTTTCTTT

clone size: .
D gene: TRBD1
V gene: TRBV5-1
J gene: TRBJ1-2
CDR3 protein: CASSADRGDNYGYTF
CDR3 DNA: TGCGCCAGCAGCGCAGACAGGGGAGATAACTATGGCTACACCTTC

clone size: .
D gene: .
V gene: TRBV5-1
J gene: TRBJ1-2
CDR3 protein: CASSLAASRTDGYTF
CDR3 DNA: TGCGCCAGCAGCTTGGCGGCCAGTCGGACAGATGGCTACACCTTC

clone size: .
D gene: .
V gene: TRBV19
J gene: TRBJ1-2
CDR3 protein: CASSPETGRLVTF
CDR3 DNA: TGTGCCAGTAGCCCCGAGACAGGTCGTCTCGTCACCTTC

clone size: .
D gene: .
V gene: TRBV5-5
J gene: TRBJ2-3
CDR3 protein: CASSPTGLSTDTQYF
CDR3 DNA: TGTGCCAGCAGCCCCACAGGGCTAAGCACAGATACGCAGTATTTT

clone size: .
D gene: .
V gene: TRBV5-8
J gene: TRBJ1-1
CDR3 protein: CASSSRQRNTEAFF
CDR3 DNA: TGTGCCAGCAGCTCTCGACAGAGGAACACTGAAGCTTTCTTT

clone size: .
D gene: TRBD2
V gene: TRBV19
J gene: TRBJ2-4
CDR3 protein: CASSTRRFGEGKRAAKNIQYF
CDR3 DNA: TGTGCCAGTAGTACCCGCCGGTTTGGGGAGGGGAAGAGGGCGGCCAAAAACATTCAGTACTTC

clone size: .
D gene: TRBD2
V gene: TRBV5-1
J gene: TRBJ2-7
CDR3 protein: CASSSGTSGTSYEQYF
CDR3 DNA: TGCGCCAGCAGCTCAGGGACTAGCGGGACGTCCTACGAGCAGTACTTC

clone size: .
D gene: .
V gene: TRBV29-1
J gene: TRBJ2-7
CDR3 protein: CSVSVGIWGREQYF
CDR3 DNA: TGCAGCGTATCGGTTGGTATCTGGGGGAGGGAGCAGTACTTC

clone size: .
D gene: TRBD1
V gene: TRBV28
J gene: TRBJ1-2
CDR3 protein: CASSWGQGKDGYTF
CDR3 DNA: TGTGCCAGCAGCTGGGGACAGGGTAAAGATGGCTACACCTTC

clone size: .
D gene: .
V gene: TRBV5-1
J gene: TRBJ1-1
CDR3 protein: CASSGLLTEAFF
CDR3 DNA: TGCGCCAGCAGCGGACTCTTAACTGAAGCTTTCTTT

clone size: .
D gene: .
V gene: TRBV6-6
J gene: TRBJ2-2
CDR3 protein: CASSLRGPGELFF
CDR3 DNA: TGTGCCAGCAGCCTCAGGGGTCCCGGGGAGCTGTTTTTT

clone size: .
D gene: TRBD2
V gene: TRBV25-1
J gene: TRBJ2-1
CDR3 protein: CASSDSSGRSYNEQFF
CDR3 DNA: TGTGCCAGCAGTGATTCTAGCGGGAGATCCTACAATGAGCAGTTCTTC

clone size: .
D gene: .
V gene: TRBV7-9
J gene: TRBJ1-2
CDR3 protein: CASSYAGNRNGYTF
CDR3 DNA: TGTGCCAGCAGCTACGCGGGGAATCGCAATGGCTACACCTTC

clone size: .
D gene: TRBD2
V gene: TRBV5-4
J gene: TRBJ2-1
CDR3 protein: CASRPGLAGEQSYNEQFF
CDR3 DNA: TGTGCCAGCAGACCTGGACTAGCGGGAGAACAGTCCTACAATGAGCAGTTCTTC

clone size: .
D gene: .
V gene: TRBV2
J gene: TRBJ2-7
CDR3 protein: CASSLEGVGEQYF
CDR3 DNA: TGTGCCAGCAGTCTCGAAGGGGTGGGGGAGCAGTACTTC

clone size: .
D gene: TRBD2
V gene: TRBV7-9
J gene: TRBJ2-5
CDR3 protein: CASSPSGGGETQYF
CDR3 DNA: TGTGCCAGCAGCCCTAGCGGAGGAGGAGAGACCCAGTACTTC

clone size: .
D gene: TRBD1
V gene: TRBV28
J gene: TRBJ1-2
CDR3 protein: CASTLGKGTGGFYGYTF
CDR3 DNA: TGTGCCAGCACCCTAGGGAAAGGGACAGGGGGATTCTATGGCTACACCTTC

clone size: many
D gene: .
V gene: TRBV2
J gene: TRBJ1-5
CDR3 protein: CASSAQGPGEPQHF
CDR3 DNA: TGTGCCAGCAGTGCCCAGGGGCCCGGGGAGCCCCAGCATTTT

clone size: .
D gene: .
V gene: TRBV6-1
J gene: TRBJ1-5
CDR3 protein: CASSHAGGNQPQHF
CDR3 DNA: TGTGCCAGCAGCCACGCGGGGGGCAATCAGCCCCAGCATTTT

clone size: .
D gene: .
V gene: TRBV18
J gene: TRBJ1-2
CDR3 protein: CASSPGQVQANYGYTF
CDR3 DNA: TGTGCCAGCTCACCGGGGCAGGTCCAAGCTAACTATGGCTACACCTTC

clone size: .
D gene: TRBD1
V gene: TRBV5-1
J gene: TRBJ1-1
CDR3 protein: CASSLTGADTEAFF
CDR3 DNA: TGCGCCAGCAGCTTGACAGGGGCCGACACTGAAGCTTTCTTT

clone size: .
D gene: TRBD1
V gene: TRBV20-1
J gene: TRBJ1-5
CDR3 protein: CSASEGPGQAGQPQHF
CDR3 DNA: TGCAGTGCTAGTGAAGGGCCGGGACAGGCGGGTCAGCCCCAGCATTTT

clone size: .
D gene: .
V gene: TRBV10-3
J gene: TRBJ2-6
CDR3 protein: CAISEQGSGANVLTF
CDR3 DNA: TGTGCCATCAGTGAGCAGGGCTCTGGGGCCAACGTCCTGACTTTC

clone size: .
D gene: .
V gene: TRBV11-1
J gene: TRBJ1-6
CDR3 protein: CASSGTGSPLHF
CDR3 DNA: TGTGCCAGCAGCGGAACAGGGTCACCCCTCCACTTT

clone size: .
D gene: .
V gene: TRBV7-9
J gene: TRBJ2-2
CDR3 protein: CASSFLGATGELFF
CDR3 DNA: TGTGCCAGCAGCTTCCTAGGGGCCACCGGGGAGCTGTTTTTT

clone size: once
D gene: TRBD1
V gene: TRBV15
J gene: TRBJ1-1
CDR3 protein: CATSRARGTGYTEAFF
CDR3 DNA: TGTGCCACCAGCAGAGCCAGGGGGACAGGGTACACTGAAGCTTTCTTT

clone size: .
D gene: .
V gene: TRBV5-4
J gene: TRBJ2-2
CDR3 protein: CASSVWGRGNTGELFF
CDR3 DNA: TGTGCCAGCAGCGTCTGGGGTCGGGGGAACACCGGGGAGCTGTTTTTT

clone size: .
D gene: TRBD1
V gene: TRBV5-1
J gene: TRBJ2-3
CDR3 protein: CASSVGDRGFPDTQYF
CDR3 DNA: TGCGCCAGCAGCGTGGGGGACAGGGGTTTCCCAGATACGCAGTATTTT

clone size: .
D gene: .
V gene: TRBV5-4
J gene: TRBJ1-2
CDR3 protein: CASSMAGLGSGYTF
CDR3 DNA: TGTGCCAGCAGCATGGCAGGTTTAGGAAGTGGCTACACCTTC

clone size: .
D gene: .
V gene: TRBV7-8
J gene: TRBJ2-5
CDR3 protein: CASSSLGETQYF
CDR3 DNA: TGTGCCAGCAGCTCCCTCGGGGAGACCCAGTACTTC

clone size: .
D gene: .
V gene: TRBV3-1/TRBV3-2
J gene: TRBJ1-6
CDR3 protein: CASSQGTVSSPLHF
CDR3 DNA: TGTGCCAGCAGCCAAGGAACAGTATCTTCACCCCTCCACTTT

clone size: few
D gene: .
V gene: TRBV2
J gene: TRBJ2-7
CDR3 protein: CASGQRWGEQYF
CDR3 DNA: TGTGCCAGCGGACAGCGATGGGGCGAGCAGTACTTC

clone size: .
D gene: TRBD1
V gene: TRBV7-6
J gene: TRBJ1-4
CDR3 protein: CASSLGGTGLEKLFF
CDR3 DNA: TGTGCCAGCAGCTTAGGGGGGACAGGGCTTGAAAAACTGTTTTTT

clone size: .
D gene: .
V gene: TRBV12-2
J gene: TRBJ1-1
CDR3 protein: CASRSRGEAFF
CDR3 DNA: TGTGCAAGTCGCTCCAGGGGGGAAGCTTTCTTT

clone size: .
D gene: .
V gene: TRBV5-1
J gene: TRBJ2-3
CDR3 protein: CASSLIGLRRAGRDTQYF
CDR3 DNA: TGCGCCAGCAGCTTGATTGGCCTTCGGAGGGCGGGACGAGATACGCAGTATTTT

clone size: .
D gene: TRBD1
V gene: TRBV7-9
J gene: TRBJ1-1
CDR3 protein: CASSLQGGTEAFF
CDR3 DNA: TGTGCCAGCAGCCTCCAGGGGGGCACTGAAGCTTTCTTT

clone size: few
D gene: .
V gene: TRBV7-2
J gene: TRBJ2-5
CDR3 protein: CASSRGGEETQYF
CDR3 DNA: TGTGCCAGCAGCCGCGGAGGGGAGGAGACCCAGTACTTC

clone size: .
D gene: .
V gene: TRBV5-6
J gene: TRBJ1-1
CDR3 protein: CASSLSLGPGGTEAFF
CDR3 DNA: TGTGCCAGCAGCTTGTCCCTCGGGCCTGGGGGGACTGAAGCTTTCTTT

clone size: .
D gene: .
V gene: TRBV9
J gene: TRBJ2-1
CDR3 protein: CASSVGDWGLNEQFF
CDR3 DNA: TGTGCCAGCAGCGTAGGGGACTGGGGCCTCAATGAGCAGTTCTTC

clone size: .
D gene: TRBD2
V gene: TRBV4-1
J gene: TRBJ2-7
CDR3 protein: CASSQVPSGDYEQYF
CDR3 DNA: TGCGCCAGCAGCCAAGTTCCTAGCGGGGACTACGAGCAGTACTTC

clone size: .
D gene: .
V gene: TRBV11-2
J gene: TRBJ1-2
CDR3 protein: CASSYNLVYGYTF
CDR3 DNA: TGTGCCAGCAGCTATAACCTAGTCTATGGCTACACCTTC

clone size: .
D gene: .
V gene: TRBV7-9
J gene: TRBJ1-2
CDR3 protein: CASSYGQGGYTF
CDR3 DNA: TGTGCCAGCAGCTACGGACAAGGTGGCTACACCTTC

clone size: .
D gene: .
V gene: TRBV7-9
J gene: TRBJ1-2
CDR3 protein: CASSPGDYYGYTF
CDR3 DNA: TGTGCCAGCAGTCCCGGAGATTACTATGGCTACACCTTC

clone size: .
D gene: .
V gene: TRBV7-9
J gene: TRBJ2-2
CDR3 protein: CASRRNRDFTGELFF
CDR3 DNA: TGTGCCAGTAGACGGAACAGGGATTTCACCGGGGAGCTGTTTTTT

clone size: .
D gene: TRBD1
V gene: TRBV13
J gene: TRBJ1-1
CDR3 protein: CASSSQGIVTEAFF
CDR3 DNA: TGTGCCAGCAGCTCACAGGGGATTGTTACTGAAGCTTTCTTT

clone size: .
D gene: .
V gene: TRBV24-1
J gene: TRBJ1-5
CDR3 protein: CATSDPTVAQPQHF
CDR3 DNA: TGTGCCACCAGTGATCCGACAGTGGCTCAGCCCCAGCATTTT

clone size: .
D gene: .
V gene: TRBV29-1
J gene: TRBJ2-5
CDR3 protein: CSVDVGAGETQYF
CDR3 DNA: TGCAGCGTTGACGTGGGAGCGGGAGAGACCCAGTACTTC

clone size: .
D gene: TRBD1
V gene: TRBV5-1
J gene: TRBJ2-1
CDR3 protein: CASSLRTGFDEQFF
CDR3 DNA: TGCGCCAGCAGCTTACGGACAGGGTTCGATGAGCAGTTCTTC

clone size: .
D gene: TRBD1
V gene: TRBV7-2
J gene: TRBJ1-5
CDR3 protein: CASSSGQGMSQPQHF
CDR3 DNA: TGTGCCAGCAGCTCCGGACAGGGTATGAGTCAGCCCCAGCATTTT

clone size: .
D gene: .
V gene: TRBV3-1/TRBV3-2
J gene: TRBJ1-3
CDR3 protein: CASSLRVFTAGNTIYF
CDR3 DNA: TGTGCCAGCAGCCTACGGGTGTTTACGGCTGGAAACACCATATATTTT

clone size: .
D gene: .
V gene: TRBV30
J gene: TRBJ2-5
CDR3 protein: CAWAAGETQYF
CDR3 DNA: TGTGCCTGGGCCGCGGGGGAGACCCAGTACTTC